Listed below are T cell receptor beta chains from one sample, sequenced in a study of blood T cell repertoires in COVID-19. Sequencing used immunoSEQ multiplex PCR; TCRdb keeps in-frame clones, though not all of them. The sample includes about 80,000 clones, 82% seen only once; the top ten take 35% to 40%. Sample: peripheral blood. Receptor source: a woman in her sixties or seventies with acute or convalescent COVID-19. Each CDR3 is given with its conserved first and last residue. Each record gives: CDR3 DNA, CDR3 protein, J gene, V gene, clone size, D gene. A D gene is named only where the DNA matches it firmly. Expanded clones are given a class, and other clones once, few, many or no size at all.

TGCGCCAGCAGCTTAGGGGGTCCGTACAATGAGCAGTTCTTC	CASSLGGPYNEQFF	TRBJ2-1	TRBV5-1	-	-
TGTGCCAGCAGCAAAGGACAGGGTGCCACAGATACGCAGTATTTT	CASSKGQGATDTQYF	TRBJ2-3	TRBV7-3	-	TRBD1
TGTGCCAGCAGGGGAGGAACGGCTGAAGCTTTCTTT	CASRGGTAEAFF	TRBJ1-1	TRBV2	-	-
TGTGCCAGCAGCTTGGCGGGGGGGATTCCTTCACCCCTCCACTTT	CASSLAGGIPSPLHF	TRBJ1-6	TRBV5-4	-	-
TGTGCCAGCAACGTGGGAGTCAACTCCTACGAGCAGTACTTC	CASNVGVNSYEQYF	TRBJ2-7	TRBV6-5	-	-
TGTGCCAGTAGTATACGGTCTAGCGGGAACTACGAGCAGTACTTC	CASSIRSSGNYEQYF	TRBJ2-7	TRBV19	-	TRBD2
TGCGCCAGCAGCTTGGGTCCAGGTGAAAACTATGGCTACACCTTC	CASSLGPGENYGYTF	TRBJ1-2	TRBV5-1	-	-
TGTGCCAGTGGACTAGCGGGAGGAGAACACAATGAGCAGTTCTTC	CASGLAGGEHNEQFF	TRBJ2-1	TRBV6-5	-	TRBD2
TGCGCCAGCAGCTTGGAGAATAGTGGCTACACCTTC	CASSLENSGYTF	TRBJ1-2	TRBV5-1	-	-
TGCAGCGTTAGGACAGGGGGGTCCAAAAACATTCAGTACTTC	CSVRTGGSKNIQYF	TRBJ2-4	TRBV29-1	-	TRBD1
TGCAGTGCTAGTAGCGGGACTAGCGTTCAAGAGACCCAGTACTTC	CSASSGTSVQETQYF	TRBJ2-5	TRBV20-1	-	TRBD2
TGCGCCAGCAGCCCGGCTCAGGTTGACGCGGGAGGTCCCGAGTTCTTC	CASSPAQVDAGGPEFF	TRBJ2-1	TRBV4-1	-	TRBD2
TGCGCCAGCAGCTTGGAGTTCCGGGCGGGCGCAGATACGCAGTATTTT	CASSLEFRAGADTQYF	TRBJ2-3	TRBV5-1	-	-
TGTGCCAGCAGTGAGGACAGGGTCGGTTTAAATGAAAAACTGTTTTTT	CASSEDRVGLNEKLFF	TRBJ1-4	TRBV6-4	-	TRBD1
TGTGCCAGCAGCCCAGGGACTAGCGGGAGGGTGGATACGCAGTATTTT	CASSPGTSGRVDTQYF	TRBJ2-3	TRBV11-2	-	TRBD2
TGTGCCAGCAGGTTGGCCGTCTCCGAGCAGTACTTC	CASRLAVSEQYF	TRBJ2-7	TRBV2	-	-
TGTGCCACGGGACAGGGGGCCGCAGATACGCAGTATTTT	CATGQGAADTQYF	TRBJ2-3	TRBV2	-	TRBD1
TGTGCCAGCAGCGTAGGGGTTAGCGACCTCTACAATGAGCAGTTCTTC	CASSVGVSDLYNEQFF	TRBJ2-1	TRBV9	-	-
TGTGCCAGCAGTTACGAGTTAAACACCGGGGAGCTGTTTTTT	CASSYELNTGELFF	TRBJ2-2	TRBV6-6	-	-
TGTGCCAGTAGTGGGACAGCGAACACCGGGGAGCTGTTTTTT	CASSGTANTGELFF	TRBJ2-2	TRBV19	-	TRBD1
TGTGCCAGCAGTGCCCGGGAAATGAACACTGAAGCTTTCTTT	CASSAREMNTEAFF	TRBJ1-1	TRBV2	-	-
TGTGCCAGCAGCTTACAGACAGGGGAGGGCCAGGATACGCAGTATTTT	CASSLQTGEGQDTQYF	TRBJ2-3	TRBV7-8	-	-
TGCAGCGCAGGACTAGCGGGTAACAATGAGCAGTTCTTC	CSAGLAGNNEQFF	TRBJ2-1	TRBV29-1	-	TRBD2
TGTGCCAGCAGTCAGGGGTCGGGCACCGGGGAGCTGTTTTTT	CASSQGSGTGELFF	TRBJ2-2	TRBV6-5	-	-
TGTGCCAGCCATACCTCACAGGACACCGGGGAGCTGTTTTTT	CASHTSQDTGELFF	TRBJ2-2	TRBV2	-	-
TGTGCCACCATGAGTCGGCAGGTGACCACCTACGAGCAGTACTTC	CATMSRQVTTYEQYF	TRBJ2-7	TRBV24-1	-	-
TGTGCCAGCAGCCCGAAGTTGGGACAGACATACGAGCAGTACTTC	CASSPKLGQTYEQYF	TRBJ2-7	TRBV9	-	TRBD1
TGTGCCAGCGTGTTGGACAGGGGTAACTATGGCTACACCTTC	CASVLDRGNYGYTF	TRBJ1-2	TRBV6-5	-	TRBD1
TGTGCCAGCAGCCCCACAGGGGGTGGAGGTAGAGGTTTGGGAGGCTACACCTTC	CASSPTGGGGRGLGGYTF	TRBJ1-2	TRBV5-6	few	TRBD1
TGTGCCAGCAGCTGGGTAGCGGGAGGGGGGAATGAGCAGTTCTTC	CASSWVAGGGNEQFF	TRBJ2-1	TRBV7-3	-	TRBD2
TGTGCCAGCCACGGACAGGGGAATCAGCCCCAGCATTTT	CASHGQGNQPQHF	TRBJ1-5	TRBV6-6	-	TRBD1
TGCGCCAGCAGCACAGGACAGAGCGGGATCTACGAGCAGTACTTC	CASSTGQSGIYEQYF	TRBJ2-7	TRBV5-1	-	-
TGTGCCAGCAGACCCGGGACGGGAGTCTATGGCTACACCTTC	CASRPGTGVYGYTF	TRBJ1-2	TRBV6-5	-	-
TGTGCCAGCAGTCCCAGAGGAAGTAAGAGCAATCAGCCCCAGCATTTT	CASSPRGSKSNQPQHF	TRBJ1-5	TRBV27	-	-
TGTGCCAGCTCACCTCGCATAGCGGGACAACCCTACAATGAGCAGTTCTTC	CASSPRIAGQPYNEQFF	TRBJ2-1	TRBV18	-	TRBD2
TGTGCCAGCAGCGTGGGGACAGGGGTCTCTAATGAAAAACTGTTTTTT	CASSVGTGVSNEKLFF	TRBJ1-4	TRBV9	-	TRBD1
TGTGCCATCAGCGCTCGGACAGGGGCTGGCTACACCTTC	CAISARTGAGYTF	TRBJ1-2	TRBV10-3	-	TRBD1
TGTGCCAGCAGTTACGGGCTAGCGGGAGTACAAAGGGAGCAGTTCTTC	CASSYGLAGVQREQFF	TRBJ2-1	TRBV6-5	-	TRBD2
TGTGCCAGCATCAGTCCCGGGACAGGTGATCAGTACTTC	CASISPGTGDQYF	TRBJ2-7	TRBV6-5	-	TRBD1
TGTGCCAGTAGTATGAGGAAGGCAACTAATGAAAAACTGTTTTTT	CASSMRKATNEKLFF	TRBJ1-4	TRBV19	few	-
TGTGCCAGTAGTGCTCCGAGGACTAGCGGGAGGGAGGACACGCAGTATTTT	CASSAPRTSGREDTQYF	TRBJ2-3	TRBV19	-	TRBD2
TGTGCCAGTAAAGAGGGAGGGCCCGTAACAGATACGCAGTATTTT	CASKEGGPVTDTQYF	TRBJ2-3	TRBV19	-	TRBD2
TGTGCCAGTAGTATAGGGCTAGGAGGCTACAATGAGCAGTTCTTC	CASSIGLGGYNEQFF	TRBJ2-1	TRBV19	once	-
TGCGCCAGCAGCTTGGGACGGGCGGGAAGCGAAAAACTGTTTTTT	CASSLGRAGSEKLFF	TRBJ1-4	TRBV5-1	-	-
TGCGCCAGCAGCCCCGGGTCCCCCATTAGCAATCAGCCCCAGCATTTT	CASSPGSPISNQPQHF	TRBJ1-5	TRBV5-1	-	-
TGTGCCAGCAGCTTAAGAAGGGGAATGAACACTGAAGCTTTCTTT	CASSLRRGMNTEAFF	TRBJ1-1	TRBV11-3	-	-
TGTGCCAGCAGCTTGCCCGCGGGGGGGTTGGCTGAAGCTTTCTTT	CASSLPAGGLAEAFF	TRBJ1-1	TRBV5-6	-	-
TGTGCCAGCAGTTATTTAGAGTACAATGAGCAGTTCTTC	CASSYLEYNEQFF	TRBJ2-1	TRBV12-3/TRBV12-4	-	-
TGTGCCTGGAGTGTACTCAGGGTCGGCGGCTACACCTTC	CAWSVLRVGGYTF	TRBJ1-2	TRBV30	-	-
TGTGCCAGCAGCCAAGATCTTAGGACTAGCGGGTACAATGAGCAGTTCTTC	CASSQDLRTSGYNEQFF	TRBJ2-1	TRBV3-1/TRBV3-2	-	TRBD2
TGTGCCACAGCCGGGGGATCGGACACCGGGGAGCTGTTTTTT	CATAGGSDTGELFF	TRBJ2-2	TRBV24-1	-	-
TGTGCCAGCAGTTTAAGGGTGACAGGGAGGAAAGAGACCCAGTACTTC	CASSLRVTGRKETQYF	TRBJ2-5	TRBV28	-	-
TGCGCCAGCAGCCCCGGGTCAAGCGGGGGCCTGACCCAGTACTTC	CASSPGSSGGLTQYF	TRBJ2-5	TRBV4-1	once	TRBD2
TGTGCCAGCAGCTCCCAAGCGGGAGGTTTCTCTGGGGCCAACGTCCTGACTTTC	CASSSQAGGFSGANVLTF	TRBJ2-6	TRBV5-4	-	TRBD2
TGTGCCAGCAGCTTGGGGGCAGGCAAAAACATTCAGTACTTC	CASSLGAGKNIQYF	TRBJ2-4	TRBV5-4	-	-
TGTGCCAGCAGCCAGGACAGGGGGCATTGGGATACGCAGTATTTT	CASSQDRGHWDTQYF	TRBJ2-3	TRBV7-8	-	TRBD1
TGTGCCAGCAGCCCCGTGGAGGCTTATGGCTACACCTTC	CASSPVEAYGYTF	TRBJ1-2	TRBV12-3/TRBV12-4	-	-